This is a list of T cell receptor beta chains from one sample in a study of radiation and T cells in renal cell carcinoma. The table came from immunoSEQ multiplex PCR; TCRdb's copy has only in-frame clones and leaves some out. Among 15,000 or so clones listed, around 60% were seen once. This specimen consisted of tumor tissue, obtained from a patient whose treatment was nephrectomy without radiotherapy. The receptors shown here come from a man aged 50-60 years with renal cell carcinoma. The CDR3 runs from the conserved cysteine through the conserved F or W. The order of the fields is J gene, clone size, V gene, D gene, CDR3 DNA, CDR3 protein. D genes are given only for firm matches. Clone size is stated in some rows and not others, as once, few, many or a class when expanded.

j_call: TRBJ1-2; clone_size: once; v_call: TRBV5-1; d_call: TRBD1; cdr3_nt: TGCGCCAGCAGCCTCAGGGGGGGCTATGGCTACACCTTC; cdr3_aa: CASSLRGGYGYTF
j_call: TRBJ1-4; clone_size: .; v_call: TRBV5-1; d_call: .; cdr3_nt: TGCGCCAGCAGCCTCGGAGTGACAACTAATGAAAAACTGTTTTTT; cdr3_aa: CASSLGVTTNEKLFF
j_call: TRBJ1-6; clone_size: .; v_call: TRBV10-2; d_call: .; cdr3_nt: TGCGCCAGCAGTGAGTCTCGGCCGTCCTCCTATAATTCACCCCTCCACTTT; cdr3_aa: CASSESRPSSYNSPLHF
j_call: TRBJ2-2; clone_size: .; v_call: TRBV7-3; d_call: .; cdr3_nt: TGTGCCAGCAGCCGTGGGGCGGGGAACACCGGGGAGCTGTTTTTT; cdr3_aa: CASSRGAGNTGELFF
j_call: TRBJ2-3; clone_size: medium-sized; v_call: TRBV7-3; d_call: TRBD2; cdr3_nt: TGTGCCAGCAGCTTAACTAGCGGGGAAACAGATACGCAGTATTTT; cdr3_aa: CASSLTSGETDTQYF
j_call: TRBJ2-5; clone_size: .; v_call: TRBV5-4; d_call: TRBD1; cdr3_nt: TGTGCCAGCAGCCCCCGACAGGGCCAAGAGACCCAGTACTTC; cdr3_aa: CASSPRQGQETQYF
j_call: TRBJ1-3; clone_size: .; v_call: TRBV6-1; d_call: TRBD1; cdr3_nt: TGTGCCAGCAGTGGACAGGGGGTTGGAAACACCATATATTTT; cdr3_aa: CASSGQGVGNTIYF
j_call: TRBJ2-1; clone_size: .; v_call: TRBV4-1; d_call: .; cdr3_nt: TGCGCCAGCAGCTCCCAACCCACAGGGAGCTCCTACAATGAGCAGTTCTTC; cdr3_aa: CASSSQPTGSSYNEQFF
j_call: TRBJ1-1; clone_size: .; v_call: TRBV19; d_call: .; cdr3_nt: TGTGCCAGTAGTCCTTTCCGGGACACCAACACTGAGGCTTTCTTT; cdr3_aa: CASSPFRDTNTEAFF
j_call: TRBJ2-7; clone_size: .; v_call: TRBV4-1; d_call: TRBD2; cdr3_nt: TGCGCCAGCAGCCAAGGGTGGAGCGGGGGCTACGAGCAGTACTTC; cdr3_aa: CASSQGWSGGYEQYF
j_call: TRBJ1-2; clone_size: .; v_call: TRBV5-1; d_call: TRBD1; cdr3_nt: TGCGCCAGCACGTACGACAGGGCAGGGGGCAAAAGCTATGGCTACACCTTC; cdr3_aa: CASTYDRAGGKSYGYTF
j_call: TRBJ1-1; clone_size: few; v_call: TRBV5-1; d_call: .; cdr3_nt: TGCGCCAGCAGCTTGGAGGCGGCAGTTCGGAACACTGAAGCTTTCTTT; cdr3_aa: CASSLEAAVRNTEAFF
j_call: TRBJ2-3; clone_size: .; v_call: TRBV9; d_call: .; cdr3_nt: TGTGCCAGCAGCCCCCAAGCAGATACGCAGTATTTT; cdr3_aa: CASSPQADTQYF
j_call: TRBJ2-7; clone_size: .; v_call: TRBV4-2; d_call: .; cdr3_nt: TGTGCCAGCAGCCAAGATAGGCAGGGCCGGTACGAGCAGTACTTC; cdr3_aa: CASSQDRQGRYEQYF
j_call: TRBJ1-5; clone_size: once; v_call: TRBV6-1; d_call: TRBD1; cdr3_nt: TGTGCCAGCAGTGATTCTACACAGGGGGCTCGGAGTCAGCCCCAGCATTTT; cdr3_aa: CASSDSTQGARSQPQHF
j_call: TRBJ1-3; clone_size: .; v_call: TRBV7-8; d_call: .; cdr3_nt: TGTGCCAGCAGCTTGCACGGCTCTGGAAACACCATATATTTT; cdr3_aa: CASSLHGSGNTIYF
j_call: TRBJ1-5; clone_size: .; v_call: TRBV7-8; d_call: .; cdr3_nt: TGTGCCAGCAGCTTAGACGCTCAGCCCCAGCATTTT; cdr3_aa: CASSLDAQPQHF
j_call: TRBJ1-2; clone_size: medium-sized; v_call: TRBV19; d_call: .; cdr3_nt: TGTGCCAGTAGTATAGACAGCGGCCCAACCTATGGCTACACCTTC; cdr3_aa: CASSIDSGPTYGYTF
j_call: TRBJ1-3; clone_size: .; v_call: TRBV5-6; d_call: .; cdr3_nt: TGTGCCAGCAGCTTAGGGGTTGGAAACACCATATATTTT; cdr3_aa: CASSLGVGNTIYF
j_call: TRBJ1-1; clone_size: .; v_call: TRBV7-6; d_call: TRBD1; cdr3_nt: TGTGCCAGCAGCTTAGCGCCAGGGGGCGCGGACACTGAAGCTTTCTTT; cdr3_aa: CASSLAPGGADTEAFF
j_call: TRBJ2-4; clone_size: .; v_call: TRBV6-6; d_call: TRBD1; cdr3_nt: TGTGCCAGCAGTACAGGGGGCGGAAACATTCAGTACTTC; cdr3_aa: CASSTGGGNIQYF
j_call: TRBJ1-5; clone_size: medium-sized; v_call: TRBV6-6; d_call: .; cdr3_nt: TGTGCCAGCACCACAGGCGGGGGATTTAGCAATCAGCCCCAGCATTTT; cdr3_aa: CASTTGGGFSNQPQHF
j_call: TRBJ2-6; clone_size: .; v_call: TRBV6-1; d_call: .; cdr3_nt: TGTGCCAGCAGGGACAGCTTCTCGTGGGCCAACGTCCTGACTTTC; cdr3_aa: CASRDSFSWANVLTF
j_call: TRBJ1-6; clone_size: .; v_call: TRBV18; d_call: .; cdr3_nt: TGTGCCAGCTCACCACCCAACAGGGAATCACCCCTCCACTTT; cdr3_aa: CASSPPNRESPLHF
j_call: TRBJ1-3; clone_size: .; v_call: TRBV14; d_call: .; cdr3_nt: TGTGCCAGCAGCCAACGAGGGAGGACTGGAAACACCATATATTTT; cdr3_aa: CASSQRGRTGNTIYF
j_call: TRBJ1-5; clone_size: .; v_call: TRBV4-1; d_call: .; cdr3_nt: TGCGCCAGCAGCCAAGATCGAGGGTCCGGTCAGCCCCAGCATTTT; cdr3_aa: CASSQDRGSGQPQHF
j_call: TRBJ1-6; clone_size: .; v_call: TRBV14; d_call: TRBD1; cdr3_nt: TGTACGATTCTAGGGAGGGATTGGACAGGGGGTAATTCACCCCTCCACTTT; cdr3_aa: CTILGRDWTGGNSPLHF
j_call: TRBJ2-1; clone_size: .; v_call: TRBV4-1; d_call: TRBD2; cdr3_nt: TGCGCCAGCAGCCAAGAATCTAGCGGGGGGGCGAATGAGCAGTTCTTC; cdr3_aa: CASSQESSGGANEQFF
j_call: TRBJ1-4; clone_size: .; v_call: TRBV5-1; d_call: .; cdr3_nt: TGCGCCAGCAGCTTGGGGGCAGCGAGAGGACGTGAAAAACTGTTTTTT; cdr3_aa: CASSLGAARGREKLFF
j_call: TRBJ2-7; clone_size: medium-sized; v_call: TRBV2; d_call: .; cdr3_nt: TGTGCCAGCAGTGACACTGTAGTCCAGAGCTCCTACGAGCAGTACTTC; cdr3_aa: CASSDTVVQSSYEQYF
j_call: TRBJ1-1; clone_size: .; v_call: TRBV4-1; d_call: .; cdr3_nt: TGCGCCAGCAGCCTAGAGACAACAAACACTGAAGCTTTCTTT; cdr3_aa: CASSLETTNTEAFF
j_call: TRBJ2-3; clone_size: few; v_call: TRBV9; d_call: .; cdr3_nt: TGTGCCAGCAGCCTCTCGCGCACAGATACGCAGTATTTT; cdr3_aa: CASSLSRTDTQYF
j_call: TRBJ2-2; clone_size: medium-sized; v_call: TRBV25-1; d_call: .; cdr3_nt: TGTGCCAGCAGTGGAACAGGAACCGGGGAGCTGTTTTTT; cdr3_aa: CASSGTGTGELFF
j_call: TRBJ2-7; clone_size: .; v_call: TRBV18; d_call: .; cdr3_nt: TGTGCCAGCTCACCGGACTTCTCCTACGAGCAGTACTTC; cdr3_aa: CASSPDFSYEQYF
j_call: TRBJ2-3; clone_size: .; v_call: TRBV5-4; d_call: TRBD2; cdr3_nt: TGTGCCAGCAGCCAGGGACTAGCGGGGGGCCAATCCCCAGATACGCAGTATTTT; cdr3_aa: CASSQGLAGGQSPDTQYF
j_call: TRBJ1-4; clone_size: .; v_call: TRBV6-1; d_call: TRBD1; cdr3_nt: TGTGCCAGCCTCGACAGGGGAGAAAAACTGTTTTTT; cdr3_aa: CASLDRGEKLFF
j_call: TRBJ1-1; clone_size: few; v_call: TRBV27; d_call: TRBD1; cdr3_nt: TGTGCCAGCCGACAGGGAACTGAAGCTTTCTTT; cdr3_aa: CASRQGTEAFF
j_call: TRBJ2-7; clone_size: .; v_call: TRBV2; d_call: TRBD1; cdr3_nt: TGTGCCAGCTGGGCAGGGACAGGGGGTGAGAAGCAGTACTTC; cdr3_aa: CASWAGTGGEKQYF
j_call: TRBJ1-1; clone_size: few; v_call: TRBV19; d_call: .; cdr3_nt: TGTGCCAGTAGTATTCGCGGAAACACTGAAGCTTTCTTT; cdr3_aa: CASSIRGNTEAFF